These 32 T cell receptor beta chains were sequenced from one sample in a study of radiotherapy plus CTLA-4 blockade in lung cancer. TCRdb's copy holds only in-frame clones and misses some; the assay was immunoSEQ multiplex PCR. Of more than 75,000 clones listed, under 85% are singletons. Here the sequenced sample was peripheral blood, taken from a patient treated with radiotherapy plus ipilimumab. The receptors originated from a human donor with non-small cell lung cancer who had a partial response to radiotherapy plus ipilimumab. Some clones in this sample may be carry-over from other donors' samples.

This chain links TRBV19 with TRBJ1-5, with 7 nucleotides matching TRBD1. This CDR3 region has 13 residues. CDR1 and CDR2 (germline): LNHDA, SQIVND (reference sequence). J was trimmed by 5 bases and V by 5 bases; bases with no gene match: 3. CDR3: CASSVQGHQPQHF. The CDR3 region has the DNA TGTGCCAGTAGTGTACAGGGGCATCAGCCCCAGCATTTT. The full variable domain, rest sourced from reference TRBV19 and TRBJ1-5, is DGGITQSPKYLFRKEGQNVTLSCEQNLNHDAMYWYRQDPGQGLRLIYYSQIVNDFQKGDIAEGYSVSREKKESFPLTVTSAQKNPTAFYLCASSVQGHQPQHFGDGTRLSIL.

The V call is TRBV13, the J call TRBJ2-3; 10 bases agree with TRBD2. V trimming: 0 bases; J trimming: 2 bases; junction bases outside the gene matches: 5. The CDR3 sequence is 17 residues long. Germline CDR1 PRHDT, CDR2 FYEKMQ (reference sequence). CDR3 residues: CASSLGLAGAFTDTQYF. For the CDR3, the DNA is TGTGCCAGCAGCTTAGGCCTAGCGGGGGCTTTCACAGATACGCAGTATTTT. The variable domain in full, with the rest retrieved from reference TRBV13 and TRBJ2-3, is AAGVIQSPRHLIKEKRETATLKCYPIPRHDTVYWYQQGPGQDPQFLISFYEKMQSDKGSIPDRFSAQQFSDYHSELNMSSLELGDSALYFCASSLGLAGAFTDTQYFGPGTRLTVL.

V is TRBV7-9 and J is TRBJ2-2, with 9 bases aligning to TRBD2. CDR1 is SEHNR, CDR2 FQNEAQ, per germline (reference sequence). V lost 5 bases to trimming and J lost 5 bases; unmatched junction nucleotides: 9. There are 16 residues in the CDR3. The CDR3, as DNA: TGTGCCAGCAGCCCCCCGGCGGGGGGGAGGACCGGGGAGCTGTTTTTT. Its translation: CASSPPAGGRTGELFF.

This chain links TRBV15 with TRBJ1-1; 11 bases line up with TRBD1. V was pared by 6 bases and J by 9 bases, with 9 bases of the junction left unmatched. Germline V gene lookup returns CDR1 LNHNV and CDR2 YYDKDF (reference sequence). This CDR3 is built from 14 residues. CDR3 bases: TGTGCCACCAGAATGGACAGGGGGCGAATTCAAGCTTTCTTT. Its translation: CATRMDRGRIQAFF.

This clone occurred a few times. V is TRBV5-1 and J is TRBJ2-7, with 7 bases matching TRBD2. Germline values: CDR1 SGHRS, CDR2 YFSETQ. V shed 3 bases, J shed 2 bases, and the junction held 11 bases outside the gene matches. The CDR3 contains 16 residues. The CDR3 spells CASSSQGRLATYEQYF. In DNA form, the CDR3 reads TGCGCCAGCAGCTCCCAGGGCAGACTAGCAACCTACGAGCAGTACTTC. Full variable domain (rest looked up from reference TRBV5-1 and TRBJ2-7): KAGVTQTPRYLIKTRGQQVTLSCSPISGHRSVSWYQQTPGQGLQFLFEYFSETQRNKGNFPGRFSGRQFSNSRSEMNVSTLELGDSALYLCASSSQGRLATYEQYFGPGTRLTVT.

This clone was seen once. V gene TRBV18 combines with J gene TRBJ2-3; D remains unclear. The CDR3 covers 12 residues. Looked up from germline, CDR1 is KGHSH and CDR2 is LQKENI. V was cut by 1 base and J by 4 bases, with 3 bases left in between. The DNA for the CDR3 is TGTGCCAGCTCACCACGGCCAGATACGCAGTATTTT. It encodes CASSPRPDTQYF.

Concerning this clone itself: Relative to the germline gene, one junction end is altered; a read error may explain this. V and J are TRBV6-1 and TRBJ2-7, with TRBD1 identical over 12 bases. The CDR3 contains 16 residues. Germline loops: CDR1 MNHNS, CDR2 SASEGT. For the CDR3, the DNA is TGTGCCATCAGTGAGTCGGGACAGGGGGCGCCCTACGAGCAGTACTTC. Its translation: CAISESGQGAPYEQYF.

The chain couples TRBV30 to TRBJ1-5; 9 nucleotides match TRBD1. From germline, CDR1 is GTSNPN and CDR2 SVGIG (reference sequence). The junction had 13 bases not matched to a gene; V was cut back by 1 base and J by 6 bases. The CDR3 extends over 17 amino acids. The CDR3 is CAWSGGTGPLGGQPQHF. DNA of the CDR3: TGTGCCTGGAGTGGAGGGACAGGGCCTCTTGGTGGTCAGCCCCAGCATTTT.

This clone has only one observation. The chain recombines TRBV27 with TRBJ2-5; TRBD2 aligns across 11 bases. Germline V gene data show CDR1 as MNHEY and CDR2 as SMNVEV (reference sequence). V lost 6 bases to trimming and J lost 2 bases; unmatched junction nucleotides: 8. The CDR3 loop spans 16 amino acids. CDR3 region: CASRVIAGGRQETQYF. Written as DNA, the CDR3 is TGTGCCAGCAGAGTTATAGCGGGGGGGCGTCAAGAGACCCAGTACTTC.

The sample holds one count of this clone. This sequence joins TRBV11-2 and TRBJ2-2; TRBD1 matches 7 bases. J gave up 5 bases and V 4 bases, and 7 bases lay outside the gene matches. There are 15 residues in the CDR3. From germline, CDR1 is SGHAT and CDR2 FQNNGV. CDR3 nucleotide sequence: TGTGCCAGCAGCTCTAGGGGGACAGTGACCGGGGAGCTGTTTTTT. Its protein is CASSSRGTVTGELFF. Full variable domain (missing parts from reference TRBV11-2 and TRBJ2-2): EAGVAQSPRYKIIEKRQSVAFWCNPISGHATLYWYQQILGQGPKLLIQFQNNGVVDDSQLPKDRFSAERLKGVDSTLKIQPAKLEDSAVYLCASSSRGTVTGELFFGEGSRLTVL.

CDR3 nucleotides: TGTGCCAGCAGTCCACAGGGGAGCTATGGCTACACCTTC. This sequence encodes CASSPQGSYGYTF. This chain connects TRBV6-5 to TRBJ1-2; 7 nucleotides agree with TRBD1. The CDR3 extends over 13 amino acids. Germline assignment: CDR1 MNHEY and CDR2 SVGAGI. The trim removed 5 bases at V and 4 bases at J, leaving 4 bases unmatched.

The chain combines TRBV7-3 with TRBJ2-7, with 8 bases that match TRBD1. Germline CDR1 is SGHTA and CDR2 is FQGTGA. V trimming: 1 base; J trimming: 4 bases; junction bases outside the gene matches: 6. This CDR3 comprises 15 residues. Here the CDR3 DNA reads TGTGCCAGCAGCTTAAATGGACAGGGACCATACGAGCAGTACTTC. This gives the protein CASSLNGQGPYEQYF. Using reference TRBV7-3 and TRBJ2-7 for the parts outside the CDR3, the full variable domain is GAGVSQTPSNKVTEKGKYVELRCDPISGHTALYWYRQSLGQGPEFLIYFQGTGAADDSGLPNDRFFAVRPEGSVSTLKIQRTERGDSAVYLCASSLNGQGPYEQYFGPGTRLTVT.

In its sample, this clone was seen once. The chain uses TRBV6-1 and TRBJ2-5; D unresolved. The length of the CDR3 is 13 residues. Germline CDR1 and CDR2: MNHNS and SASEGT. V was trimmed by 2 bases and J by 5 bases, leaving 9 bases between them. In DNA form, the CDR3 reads TGTGCCAGCAGTGAATTAAGCTTGGAGACCCAGTACTTC. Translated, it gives CASSELSLETQYF.

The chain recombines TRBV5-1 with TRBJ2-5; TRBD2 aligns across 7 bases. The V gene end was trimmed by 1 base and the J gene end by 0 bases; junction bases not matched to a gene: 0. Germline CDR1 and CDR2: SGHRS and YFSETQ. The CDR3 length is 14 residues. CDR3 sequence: CASSLLADQETQYF. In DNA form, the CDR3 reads TGCGCCAGCAGCTTGCTAGCGGACCAAGAGACCCAGTACTTC.

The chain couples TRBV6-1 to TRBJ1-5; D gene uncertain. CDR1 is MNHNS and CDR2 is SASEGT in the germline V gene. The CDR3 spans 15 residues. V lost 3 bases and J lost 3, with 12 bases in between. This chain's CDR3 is CASSDQRPYNQPQHF. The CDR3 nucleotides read TGTGCCAGCAGTGATCAGCGCCCTTACAATCAGCCCCAGCATTTT.

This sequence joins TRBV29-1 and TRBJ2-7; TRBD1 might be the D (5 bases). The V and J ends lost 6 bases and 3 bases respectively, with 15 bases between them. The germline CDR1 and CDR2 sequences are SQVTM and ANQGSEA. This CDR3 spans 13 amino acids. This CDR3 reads CSVRLQGSYEQYF. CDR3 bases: TGCAGCGTCCGCCTCCAGGGCAGCTACGAGCAGTACTTC.

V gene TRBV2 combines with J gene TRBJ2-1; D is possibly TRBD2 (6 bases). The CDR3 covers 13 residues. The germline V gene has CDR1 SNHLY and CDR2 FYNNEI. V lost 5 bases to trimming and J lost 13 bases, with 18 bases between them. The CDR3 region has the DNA TGTGCCAGCAGTCGAATAGACGAGGGAGGACAGTTCTTC. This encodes CASSRIDEGGQFF.

This chain's CDR3 is CASSLVAGVDEKLFF. DNA of the CDR3: TGTGCCAGCAGCTTAGTTGCAGGGGTGGATGAAAAACTGTTTTTT. This chain joins TRBV7-6 and TRBJ1-4, with TRBD1 as a possible D gene (6 bases). The CDR3 totals 15 residues. The ends were cut back, 1 base at V and 6 bases at J, with 12 bases in the middle. The V gene's germline CDR1 is SGHVS and CDR2 FNYEAQ.

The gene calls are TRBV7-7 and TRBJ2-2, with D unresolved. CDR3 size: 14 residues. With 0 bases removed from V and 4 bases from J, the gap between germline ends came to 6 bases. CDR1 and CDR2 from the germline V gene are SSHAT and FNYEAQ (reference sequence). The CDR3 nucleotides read TGTGCCAGCAGCTTAGCGCGAAGCACCGGGGAGCTGTTTTTT. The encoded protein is CASSLARSTGELFF.

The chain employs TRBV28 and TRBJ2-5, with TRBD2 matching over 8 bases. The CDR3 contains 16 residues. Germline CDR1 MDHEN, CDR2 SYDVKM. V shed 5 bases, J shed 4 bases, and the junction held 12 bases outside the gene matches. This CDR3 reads CASSPLGREAGETQYF. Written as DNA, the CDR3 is TGTGCCAGCAGTCCGCTTGGGCGGGAGGCCGGAGAGACCCAGTACTTC.

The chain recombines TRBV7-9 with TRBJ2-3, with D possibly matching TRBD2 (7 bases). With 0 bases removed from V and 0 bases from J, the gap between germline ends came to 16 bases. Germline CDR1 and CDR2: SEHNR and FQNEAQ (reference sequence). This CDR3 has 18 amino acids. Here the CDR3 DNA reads TGTGCCAGCAGCTTAGCCCGATCGGGGGGCCTAAGCACAGATACGCAGTATTTT. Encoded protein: CASSLARSGGLSTDTQYF.

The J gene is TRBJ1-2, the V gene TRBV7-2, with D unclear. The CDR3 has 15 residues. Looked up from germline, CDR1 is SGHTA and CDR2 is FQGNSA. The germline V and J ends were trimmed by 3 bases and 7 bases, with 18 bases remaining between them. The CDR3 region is CASSFEVHPISGYTF. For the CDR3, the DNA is TGTGCCAGCAGCTTTGAGGTTCACCCCATATCTGGCTACACCTTC.

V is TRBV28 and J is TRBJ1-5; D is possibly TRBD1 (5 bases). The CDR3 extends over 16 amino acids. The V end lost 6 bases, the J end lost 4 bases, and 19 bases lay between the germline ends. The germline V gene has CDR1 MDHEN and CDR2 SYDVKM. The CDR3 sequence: CASSPFVRRGNQPQHF. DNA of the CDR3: TGTGCCAGCAGCCCCTTCGTACGCCGGGGGAATCAGCCCCAGCATTTT.

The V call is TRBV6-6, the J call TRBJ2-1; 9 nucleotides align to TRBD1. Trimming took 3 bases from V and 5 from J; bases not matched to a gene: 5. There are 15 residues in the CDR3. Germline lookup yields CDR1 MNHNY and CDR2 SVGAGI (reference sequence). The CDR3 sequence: CASSYSGQGNNEQFF. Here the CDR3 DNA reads TGTGCCAGCAGTTATTCGGGACAGGGCAACAATGAGCAGTTCTTC.

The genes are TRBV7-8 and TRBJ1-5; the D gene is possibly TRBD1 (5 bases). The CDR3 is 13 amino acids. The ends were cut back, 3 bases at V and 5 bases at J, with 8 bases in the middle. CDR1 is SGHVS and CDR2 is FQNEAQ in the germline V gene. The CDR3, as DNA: TGTGCCAGCAGCTTGTCGGGGGATCAGCCCCAGCATTTT. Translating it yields CASSLSGDQPQHF.

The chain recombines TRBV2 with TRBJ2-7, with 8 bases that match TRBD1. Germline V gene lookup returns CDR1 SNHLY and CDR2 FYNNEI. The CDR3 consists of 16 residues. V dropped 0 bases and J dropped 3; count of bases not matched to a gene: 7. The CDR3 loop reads CASSEASTGAGYEQYF. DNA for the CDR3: TGTGCCAGCAGTGAAGCGTCGACAGGGGCGGGCTACGAGCAGTACTTC.

The CDR3 loop reads CASSEQGAGASPLHF. The CDR3 region has the DNA TGTGCCAGCAGTGAGCAGGGGGCCGGGGCTTCACCCCTCCACTTT. The chain carries TRBV6-1 and TRBJ1-6; TRBD1 matches 8 bases. This CDR3 contains 15 residues. CDR1 MNHNS and CDR2 SASEGT come from the germline V gene. V was clipped by 3 bases and J by 9 bases; unmatched bases: 7.

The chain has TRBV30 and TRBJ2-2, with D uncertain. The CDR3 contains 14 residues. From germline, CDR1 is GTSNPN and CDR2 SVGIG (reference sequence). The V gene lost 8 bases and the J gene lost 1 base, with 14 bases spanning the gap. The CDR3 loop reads CAHRSSRNTGELFF. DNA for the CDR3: TGTGCCCATCGGAGTAGCAGGAACACCGGGGAGCTGTTTTTT.

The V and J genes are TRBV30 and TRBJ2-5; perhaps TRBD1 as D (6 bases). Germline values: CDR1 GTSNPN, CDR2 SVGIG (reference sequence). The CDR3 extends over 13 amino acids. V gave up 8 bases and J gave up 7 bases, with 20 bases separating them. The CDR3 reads CAGDRQVRGTQYF. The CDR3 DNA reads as TGTGCCGGGGATCGACAGGTTCGAGGGACCCAGTACTTC.

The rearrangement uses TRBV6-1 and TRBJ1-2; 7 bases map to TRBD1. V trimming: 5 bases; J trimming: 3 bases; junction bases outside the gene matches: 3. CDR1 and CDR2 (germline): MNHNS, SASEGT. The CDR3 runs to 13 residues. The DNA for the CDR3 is TGTGCCAGCAGTCCAACAGGGGACTATGGCTACACCTTC. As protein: CASSPTGDYGYTF.

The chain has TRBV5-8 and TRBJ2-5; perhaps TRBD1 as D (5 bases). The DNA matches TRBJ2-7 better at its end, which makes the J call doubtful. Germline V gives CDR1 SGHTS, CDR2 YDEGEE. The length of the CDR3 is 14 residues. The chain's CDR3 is CASSLAGRDYEQYF. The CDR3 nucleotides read TGTGCCAGCAGCTTGGCTGGCAGGGACTACGAGCAGTACTTC.

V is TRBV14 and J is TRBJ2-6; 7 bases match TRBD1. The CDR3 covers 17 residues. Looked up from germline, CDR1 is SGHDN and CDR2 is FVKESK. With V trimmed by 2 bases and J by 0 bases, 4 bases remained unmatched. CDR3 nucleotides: TGTGCCAGCAGCCAACCCGGACAGGCCTCTGGGGCCAACGTCCTGACTTTC. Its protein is CASSQPGQASGANVLTF.